This section outlines one TCR beta chain sequence together with its context. Its target is not known. This entry belongs to a study of T cell responses to AZD1222 COVID-19 vaccine. Broader study findings: In all cases, repertoires were sampled only after the peak T cell response. Mostly white British, mostly female donors; authors suggested clonal diversity may be underestimated. Spike-wide vaccine-associated CD4 TCRs dominated at 160-218 and 743-854.

Germline-derived CDR1 and CDR2 are LNHDA and SQIVND (reference sequence). The CDR3 is made up of 17 amino acids. V was clipped by 5 bases and J by 2 bases; unmatched bases: 12. Using immunoSEQ multiplex PCR, the repertoire was profiled, and TCRdb retains in-frame clones only, with some absent. The sample lists 150,000 to 200,000 clones, around 88% occurring once. This material consisted of peripheral blood, taken 28 days after the second AZD1222 dose. The clonotype was recovered from an adult who received the AZD1222 COVID-19 vaccine. The genes are TRBV19 and TRBJ2-3, with 8 bases that match TRBD2. The CDR3 here is CASSQGRSSGDTDTQYF. The CDR3 nucleotides are TGTGCCAGTAGTCAGGGCAGGAGTAGCGGGGACACAGATACGCAGTATTTT.